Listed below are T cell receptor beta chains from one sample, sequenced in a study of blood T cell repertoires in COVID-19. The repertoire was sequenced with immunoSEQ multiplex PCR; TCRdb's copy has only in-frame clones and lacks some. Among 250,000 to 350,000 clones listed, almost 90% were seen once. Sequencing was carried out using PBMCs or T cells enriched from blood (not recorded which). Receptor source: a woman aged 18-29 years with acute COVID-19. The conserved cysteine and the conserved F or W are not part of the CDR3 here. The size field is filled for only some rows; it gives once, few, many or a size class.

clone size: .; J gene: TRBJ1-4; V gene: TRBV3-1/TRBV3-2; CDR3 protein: ASSQATGAEKLF
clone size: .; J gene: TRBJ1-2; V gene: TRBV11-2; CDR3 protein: ASSSDRERPGYT
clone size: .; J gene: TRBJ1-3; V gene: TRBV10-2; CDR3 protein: ASGGQSGNTIY
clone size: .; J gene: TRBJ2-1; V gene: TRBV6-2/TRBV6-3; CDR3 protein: ASSPSGRGAYNEQF
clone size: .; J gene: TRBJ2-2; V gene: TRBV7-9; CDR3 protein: ASSLGGTSGNTGELF
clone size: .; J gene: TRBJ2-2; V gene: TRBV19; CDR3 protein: ASSILQSDTGELF
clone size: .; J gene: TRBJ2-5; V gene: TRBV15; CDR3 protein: ATSRGQGFQETQY
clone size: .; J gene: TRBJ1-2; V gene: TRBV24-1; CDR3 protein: ATSESGQESYGYT
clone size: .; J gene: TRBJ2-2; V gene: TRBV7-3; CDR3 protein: ASSSTRDIPTGELF
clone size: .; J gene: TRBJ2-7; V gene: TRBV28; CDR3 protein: ASSRPFPGTSGRFHEQY
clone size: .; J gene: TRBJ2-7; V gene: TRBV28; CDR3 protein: ASSAPGTAYEQY
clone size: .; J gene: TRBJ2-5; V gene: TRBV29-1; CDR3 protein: SVEVSWGRGQETQY
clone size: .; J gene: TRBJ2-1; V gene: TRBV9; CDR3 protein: ASSPSYGIEQF
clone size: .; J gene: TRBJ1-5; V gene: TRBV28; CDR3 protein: ASISYRGLNQPQH
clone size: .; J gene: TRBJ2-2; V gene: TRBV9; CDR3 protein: ASMGHLAGELF
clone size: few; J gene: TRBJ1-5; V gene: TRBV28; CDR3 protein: ASSFPSQGGQPQH
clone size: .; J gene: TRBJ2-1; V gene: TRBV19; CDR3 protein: ASSTGGLAGFNEQF
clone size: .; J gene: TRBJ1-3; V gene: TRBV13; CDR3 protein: ASSLVGLRDTIY
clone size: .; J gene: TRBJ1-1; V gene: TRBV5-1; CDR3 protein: ASSLVRGWSTEAF
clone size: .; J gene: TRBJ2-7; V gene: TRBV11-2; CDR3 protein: ASSQTAYEQY
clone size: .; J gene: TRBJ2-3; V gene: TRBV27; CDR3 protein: ASRRIPSGDTQY
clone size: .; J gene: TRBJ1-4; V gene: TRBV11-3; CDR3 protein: ASSLGAPPGEKLF
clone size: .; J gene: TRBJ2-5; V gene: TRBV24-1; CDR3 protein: ATSPGGGLALETQY
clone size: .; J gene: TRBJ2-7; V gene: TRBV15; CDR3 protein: ATSQAGSSYEQY
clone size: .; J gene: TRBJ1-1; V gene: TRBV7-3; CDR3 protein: ASSPGSNTEAF
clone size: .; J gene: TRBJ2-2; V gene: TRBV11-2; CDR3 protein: ASSLTSVLAGELF
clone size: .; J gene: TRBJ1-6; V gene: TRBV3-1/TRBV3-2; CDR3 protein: ASSTRQDSPLH
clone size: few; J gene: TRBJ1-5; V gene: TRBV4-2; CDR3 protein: ASSQDAGVLQPQH